The 24 T cell receptor beta chains reported below all come from one sample, sequenced in a study of cytomegalovirus exposure and HLA in healthy donors. In the PCR, 60 Vbeta and 13 Jbeta primers were used. The table came from immunoSEQ multiplex PCR; TCRdb's copy has only in-frame clones and leaves some out. In the table there are about 150,000 clones, 75% to 85% of which are singletons. Specimen: PBMCs. The source is a woman younger than 45 in good health and CMV-seropositive.

V and J are TRBV2 and TRBJ2-6, with D maybe TRBD1 (6 bases). V gave up 6 bases and J gave up 0 bases, with 9 bases separating them. In germline, CDR1 is SNHLY, CDR2 FYNNEI. This CDR3 is built from 15 residues. The CDR3: CASSKQGSGANVLTF. CDR3 coding DNA: TGTGCCAGCAGCAAACAGGGCTCTGGGGCCAACGTCCTGACTTTC. The whole variable domain, remainder taken from reference TRBV2 and TRBJ2-6, is EPEVTQTPSHQVTQMGQEVILRCVPISNHLYFYWYRQILGQKVEFLVSFYNNEISEKSEIFDDQFSVERPDGSNFTLKIRSTKLEDSAMYFCASSKQGSGANVLTFGAGSRLTVL.

This clone was seen only once. This sequence joins TRBV5-1 and TRBJ2-7, with TRBD1 identical over 7 bases. Germline trimming cut 4 bases from V and 2 bases from J; bases unmatched to any gene: 3. Germline V lookup: CDR1 SGHRS, CDR2 YFSETQ. This CDR3 comprises 13 residues. Here the CDR3 DNA reads TGCGCCAGCAGCGAAGGACAGGCCTACGAGCAGTACTTC. Translating it yields CASSEGQAYEQYF.

This clone was detected a few times. The gene calls are TRBV9 and TRBJ2-5, with D maybe TRBD2 (6 bases). Germline V gene data show CDR1 as SGDLS and CDR2 as YYNGEE. The CDR3 totals 14 residues. The germline V and J ends were trimmed by 2 bases and 3 bases, with 11 bases remaining between them. CDR3 region: CASSVGVAEETQYF. The CDR3 region has the DNA TGTGCCAGCAGCGTCGGAGTAGCGGAAGAGACCCAGTACTTC.

This sequence joins TRBV9 and TRBJ2-3; tentative D call: TRBD1 (5 bases). The germline V gene encodes CDR1 SGDLS and CDR2 YYNGEE. Trimming took 1 base from V and 1 from J, leaving 13 bases between them. The CDR3 is 16 residues long. The DNA for the CDR3 is TGTGCCAGCAGCGTATTTGAGACAGAGGGCACAGATACGCAGTATTTT. Amino acid sequence: CASSVFETEGTDTQYF.

This clone was seen once. This chain joins TRBV11-3 and TRBJ2-7, with TRBD1 identical over 9 bases. J lost 6 bases, V lost 8 bases, and 8 bases had no gene match. Germline CDR1 is SGHNT and CDR2 is YENEEA. The CDR3 runs to 13 residues. CDR3 coding DNA: TGTGCCAGCGGTAGGACAGGGGCCGGCGAGCAGTACTTC. Amino acid sequence: CASGRTGAGEQYF.

This chain links TRBV5-8 with TRBJ2-2; no definite D call. V was cut by 4 bases and J by 2 bases, with 3 bases left in between. CDR1 SGHTS and CDR2 YDEGEE come from the germline V gene. CDR3 length equals 12 residues. CDR3 region: CASSLNTGELFF. The CDR3 bases are TGTGCCAGCAGCCTAAACACCGGGGAGCTGTTTTTT.

The chain uses TRBV19 and TRBJ2-1; 7 nucleotides align to TRBD2. The CDR3 is made up of 16 amino acids. Losses at the gene ends were 4 bases for V and 0 bases for J; bases not matched to a gene: 6. Looked up from germline, CDR1 is LNHDA and CDR2 is SQIVND (reference sequence). As DNA, the CDR3 is TGTGCCAGTAGTAGGTTGGGCGGGAGCTCCTACAATGAGCAGTTCTTC. It codes for CASSRLGGSSYNEQFF.

The V and J genes are TRBV28 and TRBJ1-2, with 10 positions matching TRBD1. Germline CDR1 is MDHEN and CDR2 is SYDVKM. The CDR3 spans 16 residues. V trimming: 3 bases; J trimming: 8 bases; junction bases outside the gene matches: 12. CDR3 region: CASSFTGTGVVSGYTF. For the CDR3, the DNA is TGTGCCAGCAGTTTCACCGGGACAGGGGTGGTGAGCGGCTACACCTTC.

The chain joins TRBV6-5 to TRBJ2-1, with 7 bases matching TRBD1. With 7 bases clipped from V and 4 bases from J, the junction kept 10 bases outside the gene matches. CDR3 length: 15 residues. Germline V gene sequence: CDR1 MNHEY, CDR2 SVGAGI. The CDR3 sequence is CASKAGTVQYNEQFF. The CDR3, as DNA: TGTGCCAGCAAAGCCGGGACAGTCCAATACAATGAGCAGTTCTTC.

The genes are TRBV27 and TRBJ2-2; 9 bases fit TRBD1. CDR3 length: 14 residues. CDR1 and CDR2 (germline): MNHEY, SMNVEV (reference sequence). The trim removed 5 bases at V and 6 bases at J, leaving 4 bases unmatched. Here the CDR3 reads CASSTGQGPGELFF. CDR3 DNA: TGTGCCAGCAGTACGGGACAGGGTCCCGGGGAGCTGTTTTTT.

V usage is TRBV1 and J usage is TRBJ2-7; TRBD2 is taken as the D call from the table, unchecked against the DNA. TRBV1 represents a pseudogene. This CDR3 has 18 amino acids. CDR3 in DNA: TGCACCAGCTCCCCTCGGGCGGCTAGCGGAGGGAAGACCTACGAGCAGTACTTC. Translated: CTSSPRAASGGKTYEQYF.

The V and J genes are TRBV7-3 and TRBJ2-7; D uncertain. The CDR3 length is 13 residues. Germline CDR1 SGHTA, CDR2 FQGTGA. V shed 5 bases and J shed 3 bases, with 11 bases lying between them. CDR3 in DNA: TGTGCCAGCAGCCTGGGTCACAGCTACGAGCAGTACTTC. Its protein is CASSLGHSYEQYF.

The chain employs TRBV18 and TRBJ2-7; D possibly corresponds to TRBD2 (6 bases). The V gene lost 2 bases and the J gene lost 2 bases, with 13 bases spanning the gap. Per the germline V gene, CDR1 is KGHSH and CDR2 is LQKENI. There are 15 residues in the CDR3. The CDR3 region is CASSPSGGNTYEQYF. As DNA, the CDR3 is TGTGCCAGCTCACCATCTGGCGGGAATACCTACGAGCAGTACTTC.

The V call is TRBV6-5, the J call TRBJ2-5; 7 nucleotides line up with TRBD2. CDR1 and CDR2 from the germline V gene are MNHEY and SVGAGI. Trimming at V came to 7 bases and at J to 7 bases, leaving 9 bases not matched to a gene. The CDR3 runs to 13 residues. The CDR3 DNA reads TGTGCCAGCACCCCAGGCGGGAGAGGGACCCAGTACTTC. Translating gives CASTPGGRGTQYF.

The V and J genes are TRBV18 and TRBJ1-2; D perhaps matches TRBD1 (5 bases). Germline CDR1 KGHSH, CDR2 LQKENI. Trimming left V 3 bases short and J 7 bases short, with 18 bases between. The CDR3 loop spans 15 amino acids. The CDR3 region is CASSPQSYRQGGYTF. The CDR3 DNA reads TGTGCCAGCTCACCCCAATCTTACAGGCAGGGTGGCTACACCTTC.

CDR3 in DNA: TGTGCCAGCAGCTTGGCAAGCAATCAGCCCCAGCATTTT. Amino acids: CASSLASNQPQHF. V gene TRBV5-6 combines with J gene TRBJ1-5; D is unclear. Trimming removed 0 bases at V and 1 base at J, with 2 bases between. This CDR3 contains 13 residues. Germline V gives CDR1 SGHDT, CDR2 YYEEEE.

The chain employs TRBV11-3 and TRBJ2-1; no reliable D call. The CDR3 totals 15 residues. Between the trimmed V and J ends, which lost 0 bases and 5 bases, there was a span of 11 bases. Germline V CDR1 and CDR2: SGHNT, YENEEA. CDR3 DNA sequence: TGTGCCAGCAGCTTAGATCCCCAACTCAACAATGAGCAGTTCTTC. Encoded protein: CASSLDPQLNNEQFF. The complete variable domain, with remaining parts taken from reference TRBV11-3 and TRBJ2-1, reads EAGVVQSPRYKIIEKKQPVAFWCNPISGHNTLYWYLQNLGQGPELLIRYENEEAVDDSQLPKDRFSAERLKGVDSTLKIQPAELGDSAVYLCASSLDPQLNNEQFFGPGTRLTVL.

V usage is TRBV27 and J usage is TRBJ2-1; 11 nucleotides match TRBD2. V lost 4 bases, J lost 5 bases, and 7 bases stayed unmatched. Germline CDR1 MNHEY, CDR2 SMNVEV (reference sequence). CDR3 length equals 16 residues. The CDR3 DNA reads as TGTGCCAGCAGTTCCTCGACTAGCGGGAAGGACAATGAGCAGTTCTTC. Its translation: CASSSSTSGKDNEQFF.

The chain joins TRBV4-2 to TRBJ2-7, with 9 bases matching TRBD1. V trimming: 3 bases; J trimming: 4 bases; junction bases outside the gene matches: 13. This CDR3 contains 17 residues. Germline V gene data show CDR1 as LGHNA and CDR2 as YNFKEQ. The CDR3 DNA reads as TGTGCCAGCAGCCATCCCCTGACGGACAGGGGAGGGTACGAGCAGTACTTC. Its protein is CASSHPLTDRGGYEQYF.

The gene calls are TRBV5-5 and TRBJ2-3; D possibly corresponds to TRBD2 (5 bases). Germline CDR1 reads SGHKS; CDR2 reads YYEKEE (reference sequence). V was shortened by 2 bases and J by 0 bases, with 22 bases between the two germline ends. The CDR3 consists of 19 residues. CDR3 DNA sequence: TGTGCCAGCAGCTTCATGGCACATTTCCCCTGGACTAGCACAGATACGCAGTATTTT. Translating gives CASSFMAHFPWTSTDTQYF.

The genes are TRBV2 and TRBJ1-1, with D possibly being TRBD1 (6 bases). The CDR3 loop spans 15 amino acids. CDR1 and CDR2 (germline): SNHLY, FYNNEI. The germline V and J ends were trimmed by 3 bases and 4 bases, with 15 bases remaining between them. The CDR3 sequence: CASSDKGKGVTEAFF. CDR3 nucleotide sequence: TGTGCCAGCAGTGACAAAGGGAAGGGGGTCACTGAAGCTTTCTTT.

The chain joins TRBV9 to TRBJ2-3; 16 positions match TRBD2. The V gene's germline CDR1 is SGDLS and CDR2 YYNGEE. The V and J ends lost 4 bases and 6 bases, in that order; junction bases with no gene match: 5. The CDR3 is made up of 16 amino acids. The CDR3 DNA reads as TGTGCCAGCAGCTCGGGACTAGCGGGAGGGGAGGATACGCAGTATTTT. It yields the protein CASSSGLAGGEDTQYF.

The V call is TRBV9, the J call TRBJ2-7; 7 positions agree with TRBD1. Germline V gene lookup returns CDR1 SGDLS and CDR2 YYNGEE. The CDR3 extends over 15 amino acids. After removal of 4 bases from V and 2 bases from J, the junction contained 9 bases not matched to a gene. The DNA for the CDR3 is TGTGCCAGCAGCCATAGGGACAGAATAACCTACGAGCAGTACTTC. As protein: CASSHRDRITYEQYF.

This clone was observed a single time. V is TRBV6-5 and J is TRBJ2-7, with 8 bases aligning to TRBD1. Unmatched junction bases numbered 8, after V lost 2 bases and J lost 5 bases. The CDR3 runs 15 residues. Looked up from germline, CDR1 is MNHEY and CDR2 is SVGAGI. CDR3 sequence (DNA): TGTGCCAGCAGTTACGGGGACAGGAGTATCCACGAGCAGTACTTC. It codes for CASSYGDRSIHEQYF.